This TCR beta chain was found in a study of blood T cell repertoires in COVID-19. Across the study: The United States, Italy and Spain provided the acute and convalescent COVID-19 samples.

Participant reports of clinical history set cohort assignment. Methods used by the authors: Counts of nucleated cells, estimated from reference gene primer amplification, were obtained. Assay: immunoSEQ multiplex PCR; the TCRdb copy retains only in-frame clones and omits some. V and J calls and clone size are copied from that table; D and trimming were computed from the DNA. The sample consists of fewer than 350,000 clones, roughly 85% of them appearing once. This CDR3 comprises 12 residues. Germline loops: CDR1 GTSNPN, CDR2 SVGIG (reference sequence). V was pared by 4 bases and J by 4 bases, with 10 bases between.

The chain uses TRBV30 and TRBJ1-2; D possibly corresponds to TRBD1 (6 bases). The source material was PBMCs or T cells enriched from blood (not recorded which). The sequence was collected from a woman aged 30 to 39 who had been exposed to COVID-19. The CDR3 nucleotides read TGTGCCTGGAATGTGGACAGCTATGGCTACACCTTC. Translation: CAWNVDSYGYTF.